This is a list of T cell receptor beta chains from one sample in a study of cytomegalovirus exposure and HLA in healthy donors. The assay was immunoSEQ multiplex PCR, and TCRdb's table has in-frame clones only and misses some. Counted here are 110,000 to 150,000 clones, around 80% occurring once; the ten biggest clones make up 4.5% to 6%. Input material: PBMCs. Every receptor here comes from a male donor in good health and CMV-seronegative. Each CDR3 is given with its conserved first and last residue. The D gene is left open where the match is weak.

TRBV30,TRBJ2-7,TRBD2,CAWSAVGGIPLEQYF
TRBV6-5,TRBJ2-7,-,CAISESSPAVQYF
TRBV6-5,TRBJ2-5,-,CATVGDQETQYF
TRBV7-9,TRBJ1-5,TRBD1,CASSPDRGVYNQPQHF
TRBV2,TRBJ1-5,-,CASSDLQWRTVYSNQPQHF
TRBV5-4,TRBJ1-2,-,CASSLVGGGGYTF
TRBV19,TRBJ1-5,-,CASNLGGDQPQHF
TRBV7-2,TRBJ2-5,TRBD2,CASSLASSGGKETQYF
TRBV7-2,TRBJ2-7,-,CASKNFGAYEQYF
TRBV6-5,TRBJ1-2,-,CASRQGLYGYTF
TRBV28,TRBJ1-2,-,CASSRGRGYTF
TRBV29-1,TRBJ1-5,-,CSARVGGINQPQHF
TRBV5-1,TRBJ1-6,TRBD1,CASSEGQGDSPLHF
TRBV7-9,TRBJ2-5,-,CASSPTLRGGKETQYF
TRBV7-2,TRBJ2-5,TRBD1,CASSPGTVTQETQYF
TRBV18,TRBJ1-2,-,CASSEGILYGYTF
TRBV6-5,TRBJ1-2,-,CASSRSRIYGYTF
TRBV27,TRBJ2-7,-,CASSLRQPSSYEQYF
TRBV5-1,TRBJ2-5,-,CASNFGETQYF
TRBV6-5,TRBJ1-1,TRBD1,CASSYPGQGNTEAFF
TRBV11-1,TRBJ1-1,TRBD1,CASSFTGGRTEAFF
TRBV7-2,TRBJ1-6,-,CASSLDRGFSPLHF
TRBV5-6,TRBJ2-7,-,CASSLIQSYEQYF
TRBV14,TRBJ2-5,-,CASSPGLVPQETQYF
TRBV7-9,TRBJ2-3,TRBD2,CASSHASGGPDTQYF
TRBV5-5,TRBJ1-2,TRBD1,CASSLAATGPGIF
TRBV30,TRBJ1-1,-,CAWELQGNTEAFF